Presented here are 17 T cell receptor beta chains from one specimen sequenced in a study of shared clonotypes between healthy human individuals. The naive CD8 population came from CD45RO-negative cells selected for CCR7, without terminally differentiated effector memory CD45RA+ cells. TCRdb's table, derived via immunoSEQ multiplex PCR, lists solely in-frame clones and lacks some. This table holds over 2,000,000 clones, 90% to 95% found once. Sequenced sample: naive CD8+ T cells from PBMCs. The receptors originated from a man younger than 35 in good health. Some clones in this sample may be carry-over from other donors' samples.

This clone was counted a single time. The CDR3 is CASSDGQGANYGYTF. The CDR3 DNA follows: TGTGCCAGCAGTGACGGTCAGGGGGCCAACTATGGCTACACCTTC. The chain joins TRBV2 to TRBJ1-2, with 8 bases lining up with TRBD1. Germline CDR1 reads SNHLY; CDR2 reads FYNNEI. CDR3 size: 15 residues. V lost 3 bases, J lost 2 bases, and 5 bases stayed unmatched.

Worth noting for this clone: This specimen includes other DNA sequences encoding the same CDR3. V and J are TRBV9 and TRBJ2-7; 10 bases are shared with TRBD2. The trim removed 2 bases at V and 4 bases at J, leaving 6 bases unmatched. CDR3 size: 15 residues. Germline loops: CDR1 SGDLS, CDR2 YYNGEE. CDR3 sequence: CASSVASGSVYEQYF. The CDR3 DNA is TGTGCCAGCAGCGTGGCTAGCGGGAGTGTATACGAGCAGTACTTC. The variable domain in full, completed from reference TRBV9 and TRBJ2-7, reads DSGVTQTPKHLITATGQRVTLRCSPRSGDLSVYWYQQSLDQGLQFLIQYYNGEERAKGNILERFSAQQFPDLHSELNLSSLELGDSALYFCASSVASGSVYEQYFGPGTRLTVT.

The rearrangement links TRBV7-8 to TRBJ2-1, with 7 bases that match TRBD2. Trimming took 2 bases from V and 1 from J; bases not matched to a gene: 5. This CDR3 has 16 residues. Germline V CDR1 and CDR2: SGHVS, FQNEAQ. The CDR3 DNA reads TGTGCCAGCAGCTTATTCGCTAGCGGTTCCTACAATGAGCAGTTCTTC. It is translated as CASSLFASGSYNEQFF.

On this clone: The junction departs from the called germline gene at one end, perhaps through a read error. V is TRBV19 and J is TRBJ1-1; D unresolved. Per germline, CDR1 LNHDA and CDR2 SQIVND (reference sequence). The CDR3 is made up of 15 amino acids. CDR3 sequence: CASSVDWRENTEAFF. The CDR3 nucleotides are TGTGCCAGTAGTGTAGATTGGAGAGAGAACACTGAAGCTTTCTTT.

The J gene is TRBJ1-3, the V gene TRBV6-1; unclear D gene. Trimming pared 2 bases from V and 3 bases from J, leaving 14 bases between. The CDR3 spans 16 residues. The germline V gene encodes CDR1 MNHNS and CDR2 SASEGT. CDR3 region: CASSEIGGSIGNTIYF. In DNA, the CDR3 is TGTGCCAGCAGTGAAATTGGCGGTAGCATTGGAAACACCATATATTTT.

This chain uses TRBV4-3 with TRBJ1-2; weak D call: TRBD1 (6 bases). V lost 2 bases to trimming and J lost 2 bases, with 9 bases between them. Germline lookup yields CDR1 LGHNA and CDR2 YSLEER. The CDR3 totals 14 residues. The CDR3 nucleotides are TGCGCCAGCAGCCAATCCAGGGGAAACTATGGCTACACCTTC. This gives the protein CASSQSRGNYGYTF.

The J gene is TRBJ2-1, the V gene TRBV10-3, with 10 bases fitting TRBD2. The trim removed 5 bases at V and 7 bases at J, leaving 5 bases unmatched. The CDR3 contains 14 residues. Germline CDR1 reads ENHRY; CDR2 reads SYGVKD. The CDR3 loop reads CAISTSGARNEQFF. The CDR3 DNA reads TGTGCCATCAGTACTAGCGGGGCAAGGAATGAGCAGTTCTTC.

This rearrangement joins TRBV5-1 to TRBJ2-3; 9 nucleotides agree with TRBD2. CDR1 is SGHRS and CDR2 is YFSETQ in the germline V gene. The V segment lost 4 bases and the J segment 4 bases; nucleotides outside the gene matches: 16. This CDR3 spans 18 amino acids. The CDR3 nucleotides read TGCGCCAGCAGCGACGGAGGGACTAGCTTCTGGATTCCAGATACGCAGTATTTT. Protein sequence: CASSDGGTSFWIPDTQYF.

The table lists this clone with a count of one. The chain uses TRBV19 and TRBJ1-2; D is unresolved. This CDR3 has 16 residues. Germline lookup yields CDR1 LNHDA and CDR2 SQIVND (reference sequence). V lost 4 bases to trimming and J lost 0 bases, with 15 bases between them. CDR3 sequence reads: CASSTGDGFPNYGYTF. The CDR3 coding sequence is TGTGCCAGTAGTACAGGAGACGGATTTCCTAACTATGGCTACACCTTC.

The chain carries TRBV6-5 and TRBJ2-3, with D hard to call. V was shortened by 3 bases and J by 0 bases, with 10 bases between the two germline ends. CDR1 is MNHEY, CDR2 SVGAGI, per germline. This CDR3 comprises 15 residues. The CDR3 spells CASSYWHFSTDTQYF. CDR3 DNA sequence: TGTGCCAGCAGTTATTGGCACTTTAGCACAGATACGCAGTATTTT.

The rearrangement links TRBV4-1 to TRBJ2-5; the match to TRBD1 covers 10 bases. This CDR3 is built from 15 residues. V lost 0 bases to trimming and J lost 11 bases; unmatched junction nucleotides: 9. In germline, CDR1 is MGHRA, CDR2 YSYEKL. Here the CDR3 DNA reads TGCGCCAGCAGCCAAGATGGGACAGGGGTTCGGGAGCAGTACTTC. It encodes CASSQDGTGVREQYF.

The CDR3 is CASSPVDYEQYF. The CDR3 nucleotides are TGTGCCAGCTCACCAGTCGACTACGAGCAGTACTTC. The rearrangement links TRBV18 to TRBJ2-7; no firm D call. The CDR3 sequence is 12 residues long. Germline V gives CDR1 KGHSH, CDR2 LQKENI. The V gene lost 2 bases and the J gene lost 3 bases, with 5 bases spanning the gap.

The rearrangement uses TRBV6-1 and TRBJ2-5; D gene uncertain. The CDR3 contains 13 residues. Trimming pared 6 bases from V and 2 bases from J, leaving 10 bases between. Looked up from germline, CDR1 is MNHNS and CDR2 is SASEGT. The CDR3 here is CASRVGHQETQYF. In DNA, the CDR3 is TGTGCCAGCAGGGTAGGTCATCAAGAGACCCAGTACTTC.

To note about this clone: Other DNA sequences from this sample encode an identical CDR3 as well. The genes are TRBV28 and TRBJ1-1; D is undetermined. The CDR3 has 13 residues. The V end was cut by 5 bases, the J end by 1 base, with 8 bases between. The V gene's germline CDR1 is MDHEN and CDR2 SYDVKM. The CDR3 reads CASSLEWNTEAFF. The CDR3 nucleotides are TGTGCCAGCAGTCTCGAGTGGAACACTGAAGCTTTCTTT.

The rearrangement links TRBV5-4 to TRBJ2-4; TRBD2 matches at 8 bases. Germline lookup yields CDR1 SGHNT and CDR2 YYREEE (reference sequence). Losses at the gene ends were 2 bases for V and 6 bases for J; bases not matched to a gene: 10. CDR3 length equals 16 residues. The CDR3 nucleotides read TGTGCCAGCAGCTTCGGGGGACTAGGGATCGGAAACATTCAGTACTTC. It codes for CASSFGGLGIGNIQYF.

The V call is TRBV11-2, the J call TRBJ2-7; 15 bases match TRBD2. Trimming removed 5 bases from V and 7 bases from J; junction bases left unmatched: 9. The CDR3 has 16 amino acids. Germline loops: CDR1 SGHAT, CDR2 FQNNGV. The CDR3 DNA follows: TGTGCCAGCAGCCTGGGACTAGCGGGAGGATTACGGGAGCAGTACTTC. Residues: CASSLGLAGGLREQYF.

J is TRBJ2-1 and V is TRBV7-6, with no clear D. Between the trimmed V and J ends, which lost 3 bases and 7 bases, there was a span of 10 bases. The CDR3 extends over 13 amino acids. CDR1 and CDR2 from the germline V gene are SGHVS and FNYEAQ. CDR3 residues: CASSFRASNEQFF. The CDR3 nucleotides are TGTGCCAGCAGCTTCCGGGCGTCGAATGAGCAGTTCTTC.